This T cell receptor (beta chain) was retrieved from a study of shared clonotypes between healthy human individuals. CDR1 SGDLS and CDR2 YYNGEE come from the germline V gene. This CDR3 has 16 amino acids. J gave up 2 bases and V 3 bases, and 9 bases lay outside the gene matches. General study findings and limits: The naive CD4 repertoires of several donors were compared, and about 5% of clonotypes were shared.

Sequenced by immunoSEQ multiplex PCR; TCRdb stores in-frame clones only, minus some. The repertoire has over a million clones, around 76% of them found once; the top ten carry 1.2% to 1.5%. This clone was detected a few times. Its antigen is unknown. Naive CD45RA+ and memory CD45RA-negative subsets were split from CD4+ cells. The V gene is TRBV9, the J gene TRBJ2-3, with 7 bases lining up with TRBD1. The source is a man aged 18 to 29 in good health. The sequenced sample was memory CD4+ T cells sorted from blood. Indicated subset: CD45RA-negative fraction. The CDR3 nucleotides are TGTGCCAGCAGCGGGCCGGGACAGACCAACACAGATACGCAGTATTTT. Translated, it gives CASSGPGQTNTDTQYF.